This T cell receptor (beta chain) was captured by sequencing in a study of T cells in Graves' hyperthyroidism and ophthalmopathy. The germline V gene encodes CDR1 KGHSH and CDR2 LQKENI. The V end was cut by 3 bases, the J end by 11 bases, with 15 bases between. The CDR3 loop spans 13 amino acids. This clonotype was seen repeatedly, ten times or more. The CDR3 regions of TCR beta were amplified from RNA transcripts. TCR CDR3 regions were first amplified by RT-PCR with HTBI primers. TCRdb called the multiplex PCR reads again in MiXCR, with one record for every CDR3 protein. In the table there are about 250,000 distinct CDR3 sequences, roughly 15% of which are singletons.

The chain joins TRBV18 to TRBJ2-3, with a tentative D call TRBD1 (6 bases). Sequencing was performed on blood. The source is a woman aged 45 to 65 with Graves' hyperthyroidism that later progressed to Graves' ophthalmopathy. This chain's CDR3 is CASSPQVRTEQYF. The CDR3 DNA is TGTGCCAGCTCACCCCAAGTGAGGACAGAGCAGTATTTT.